Following are 22 T cell receptor beta chains from one sample sequenced in a study of shared clonotypes between healthy human individuals. Repertoires were generated with immunoSEQ multiplex PCR, while TCRdb's copy carries only in-frame clones and drops some. In the table there are about 2.1 million clones, just under 95% of which are singletons. As defined, naive CD8 cells were CD45RO-negative and positively selected for CCR7, with terminally differentiated effector memory CD45RA+ cells excluded. Sequenced input: naive CD8+ T cells from PBMCs. These receptors all come from a man younger than 35 in good health. Some clones in this sample may be carry-over from other donors' samples.

The genes are TRBV6-6 and TRBJ1-1, with D perhaps TRBD1 (5 bases). V lost 5 bases and J 4 bases, leaving 11 bases between the germline ends. This CDR3 spans 13 amino acids. Germline V gene lookup returns CDR1 MNHNY and CDR2 SVGAGI (reference sequence). CDR3 loop: CASSTMGVTEAFF. The CDR3 nucleotides are TGTGCCAGCAGTACCATGGGGGTCACTGAAGCTTTCTTT.

This clone has only one observation. The same CDR3 arises from other DNA sequences in this sample as well. V and J are TRBV7-9 and TRBJ2-1; the D call may be TRBD1 or TRBD2 (5 bases each). CDR1 and CDR2 (germline): SEHNR, FQNEAQ (reference sequence). Trimming pared 1 base from V and 10 bases from J, leaving 11 bases between. This CDR3 contains 13 residues. The CDR3 nucleotides are TGTGCCAGCAGCTTAGGCCTGGGGGTCGAGCAGTTCTTC. Its protein is CASSLGLGVEQFF.

The rearrangement links TRBV28 to TRBJ2-2, with TRBD2 as a possible D gene (6 bases). The germline V gene encodes CDR1 MDHEN and CDR2 SYDVKM. Between the trimmed V and J ends, which lost 7 bases and 3 bases, there was a span of 12 bases. This CDR3 contains 14 residues. CDR3 amino acids: CASNPPGDTGELFF. The CDR3 DNA follows: TGTGCCAGCAACCCCCCGGGGGACACCGGGGAGCTGTTTTTT.

This rearrangement joins TRBV27 to TRBJ2-2; tentatively, D is TRBD1 (6 bases). Germline lookup yields CDR1 MNHEY and CDR2 SMNVEV (reference sequence). The CDR3 has 15 residues. Trimming removed 5 bases from V and 0 bases from J, with 10 bases in between. CDR3 DNA: TGTGCCAGCAGTACAGGGTTACCGAACACCGGGGAGCTGTTTTTT. It specifies CASSTGLPNTGELFF.

This clone was observed a single time. The V and J genes are TRBV9 and TRBJ2-2; D not resolved. The ends were cut back, 0 bases at V and 3 bases at J, with 6 bases in the middle. Germline V lookup: CDR1 SGDLS, CDR2 YYNGEE. This CDR3 spans 14 amino acids. CDR3 sequence reads: CASSVAKYTGELFF. For the CDR3, the DNA is TGTGCCAGCAGCGTAGCTAAGTACACCGGGGAGCTGTTTTTT.

V and J are TRBV10-3 and TRBJ2-2; D gene unclear. The CDR3 totals 15 residues. The germline V gene has CDR1 ENHRY and CDR2 SYGVKD. V lost 2 bases, J lost 2 bases, and 9 bases lay in between. The CDR3 DNA reads TGTGCCATCAGTGAGCCGGCAGGCAACACCGGGGAGCTGTTTTTT. This codes for CAISEPAGNTGELFF.

This chain connects TRBV7-9 to TRBJ2-3, with 8 bases lining up with TRBD1. Germline V gene sequence: CDR1 SEHNR, CDR2 FQNEAQ (reference sequence). The CDR3 has 16 amino acids. V trimming: 4 bases; J trimming: 2 bases; junction bases outside the gene matches: 8. Here the CDR3 DNA reads TGTGCCAGCAGCTCAAGACAGGGGTCTTCCACAGATACGCAGTATTTT. Amino acid sequence: CASSSRQGSSTDTQYF.

This rearrangement joins TRBV7-8 to TRBJ1-1; TRBD1 might be the D (6 bases). Per germline, CDR1 SGHVS and CDR2 FQNEAQ. This CDR3 comprises 13 residues. V lost 5 bases, J lost 0 bases, and 7 bases lay in between. CDR3 nucleotides: TGTGCCAGCAGCAGGACAGTGAACACTGAAGCTTTCTTT. Translating it yields CASSRTVNTEAFF.

The gene calls are TRBV19 and TRBJ2-1; D remains ambiguous. The CDR3 has 15 amino acids. Germline CDR1 and CDR2: LNHDA and SQIVND (reference sequence). Trimming removed 3 bases from V and 9 bases from J, with 18 bases in between. CDR3 in DNA: TGTGCCAGTAGTATCATAGCATTCCCTTTGGGTGAGCAGTTCTTC. Translated: CASSIIAFPLGEQFF.

The genes are TRBV2 and TRBJ2-1, with unresolved D. Germline lookup yields CDR1 SNHLY and CDR2 FYNNEI. The CDR3 has 13 residues. V was trimmed by 3 bases and J by 8 bases, leaving 11 bases between them. The CDR3, as DNA: TGTGCCAGCAGTGACCACCCTATCGATGAGCAGTTCTTC. Translation gives CASSDHPIDEQFF. Full variable domain (outside the CDR3, taken from reference TRBV2 and TRBJ2-1): EPEVTQTPSHQVTQMGQEVILRCVPISNHLYFYWYRQILGQKVEFLVSFYNNEISEKSEIFDDQFSVERPDGSNFTLKIRSTKLEDSAMYFCASSDHPIDEQFFGPGTRLTVL.

The V and J genes are TRBV4-2 and TRBJ2-6; no reliable D call. V shed 0 bases and J shed 0 bases, with 6 bases lying between them. CDR1 and CDR2 from the germline V gene are LGHNA and YNFKEQ. The length of the CDR3 is 16 residues. Here the CDR3 reads CASSQDFASGANVLTF. CDR3 nucleotide sequence: TGTGCCAGCAGCCAAGATTTTGCCTCTGGGGCCAACGTCCTGACTTTC.

CDR3 DNA sequence: TGCGCCAGCAGCCAAGATGAGGGGTGGAGCAATCAGCCCCAGCATTTT. Translated: CASSQDEGWSNQPQHF. V and J are TRBV4-1 and TRBJ1-5, with D possibly TRBD1 on 5 matching bases. The length of the CDR3 is 16 residues. V gave up 0 bases and J gave up 1 base, with 10 bases separating them. Looked up from germline, CDR1 is MGHRA and CDR2 is YSYEKL.

This clone was observed once. The chain employs TRBV4-1 and TRBJ2-1, with D possibly TRBD1 on 6 matching bases. Per the germline V gene, CDR1 is MGHRA and CDR2 is YSYEKL. The CDR3 runs to 15 residues. Trimming took off 6 bases at V and 0 bases at J, with 12 bases between the two ends. As DNA, the CDR3 is TGCGCCAGCAGGACGACAGGTGTCTCCTACAATGAGCAGTTCTTC. As protein: CASRTTGVSYNEQFF.

CDR3 region: CASSLQGASGSSYNEQFF. CDR3 bases: TGTGCCAGCAGCTTACAGGGGGCTAGCGGAAGCTCCTACAATGAGCAGTTCTTC. This chain connects TRBV7-9 to TRBJ2-1; D may be TRBD1 (8 bases). The CDR3 has 18 residues. Looked up from germline, CDR1 is SEHNR and CDR2 is FQNEAQ (reference sequence). Trimming shortened V by 2 bases and J by 0 bases, and 17 bases separated the two germline ends.

CDR3 residues: CAITTANGTQYF. DNA of the CDR3: TGTGCCATCACTACTGCAAACGGTACGCAGTATTTT. The rearrangement uses TRBV10-3 and TRBJ2-3; D ambiguous. The V end was cut by 7 bases, the J end by 8 bases, with 13 bases between. This CDR3 spans 12 amino acids. Germline V gene sequence: CDR1 ENHRY, CDR2 SYGVKD.

The rearrangement uses TRBV5-1 and TRBJ2-1; the match to TRBD2 covers 10 bases. V shed 1 base, J shed 3 bases, and the junction held 4 bases outside the gene matches. The germline V gene encodes CDR1 SGHRS and CDR2 YFSETQ. This CDR3 is 16 amino acids long. The DNA of the CDR3 is TGCGCCAGCAGCTTGTATAGCGGGGGGATCTACAATGAGCAGTTCTTC. Translating gives CASSLYSGGIYNEQFF.

This chain uses TRBV7-8 with TRBJ2-7; 7 positions match TRBD2. Germline assignment: CDR1 SGHVS and CDR2 FQNEAQ. After removal of 0 bases from V and 6 bases from J, the junction contained 5 bases not matched to a gene. This CDR3 region has 14 residues. This CDR3 reads CASSLAAGGGEQYF. The CDR3 coding sequence is TGTGCCAGCAGCTTAGCGGCAGGCGGGGGCGAGCAGTACTTC.

With regard to this clone: Other DNA variants within this sample encode the same CDR3. CDR3 region: CASSLSPYYEQYF. CDR3 bases: TGTGCCAGCAGTTTATCCCCTTACTACGAGCAGTACTTC. The chain recombines TRBV27 with TRBJ2-7, with D hard to call. Trimming removed 0 bases at V and 3 bases at J, with 6 bases between. CDR1 and CDR2 from the germline V gene are MNHEY and SMNVEV (reference sequence). The CDR3 spans 13 residues.

The V gene is TRBV9, the J gene TRBJ2-1; D unresolved. Germline CDR1 and CDR2: SGDLS and YYNGEE. The CDR3 totals 14 residues. V was cut by 3 bases and J by 7 bases, with 14 bases left in between. The CDR3 DNA follows: TGTGCCAGCAGCGAATACCCGGACGAAAATGAGCAGTTCTTC. Translating gives CASSEYPDENEQFF.

This clone has just one count. The chain combines TRBV5-8 with TRBJ2-4, with D perhaps given as TRBD1 or TRBD2 (5 bases each). Trimming took off 6 bases at V and 7 bases at J, with 14 bases between the two ends. Germline-derived CDR1 and CDR2 are SGHTS and YDEGEE. This CDR3 has 13 residues. The CDR3 spells CASTLGEGNIQYF. The CDR3 DNA sequence: TGTGCCAGCACCCTTGGTGAGGGGAACATTCAGTACTTC.

Of note for this clone: Distinct nucleotide sequences in the sample also encode this CDR3. The J gene is TRBJ2-7, the V gene TRBV27; perhaps TRBD1 as D (5 bases). Trimming took 2 bases from V and 3 from J, leaving 8 bases between them. The CDR3 extends over 13 amino acids. Germline V lookup: CDR1 MNHEY, CDR2 SMNVEV (reference sequence). CDR3 coding DNA: TGTGCCAGCAGTTTAGACAGATTCTACGAGCAGTACTTC. It translates to CASSLDRFYEQYF.

The V and J genes are TRBV15 and TRBJ2-7; D may be TRBD2 (5 bases). With 2 bases removed from V and 0 bases from J, the gap between germline ends came to 11 bases. The CDR3 loop spans 15 amino acids. CDR1 is LNHNV, CDR2 YYDKDF, per germline (reference sequence). The CDR3 nucleotides are TGTGCCACCAGCAGACGGGTTGGGAGCTCCTACGAGCAGTACTTC. Its protein is CATSRRVGSSYEQYF.